This T cell receptor beta chain stems from a study of T cell responses to AZD1222 COVID-19 vaccine. Study findings and constraints: Nearly half of spike-specific TCRs reportedly target unmutated variant regions. Of the AZD1222 recipients, only five to seven were seropositive at baseline. Spike-spanning, vaccine-associated CD4 TCRs were dominant at 160-218 and 743-854. Sampled repertoires all dated from after the peak T cell response.

The table came from immunoSEQ multiplex PCR; TCRdb's copy has only in-frame clones and leaves some out. The profile shows more than 95,000 clones, roughly nine tenths of them singletons. A note on this clone: The antigen is unknown.

This CDR3 contains 15 residues. The receptor's source is an adult in good health. The sequencing used peripheral blood, collected on day 0 of AZD1222 vaccination. The rearrangement joins TRBV21-1 to TRBJ2-2. TRBV21-1 is a known pseudogene. The CDR3 DNA sequence: TGTGCCAGCAGCAAACGTAGTCAGTTATCTGGGGAGCTGTTTTTT. Translation: CASSKRSQLSGELFF.